The rows below give T cell receptor beta chains drawn from one sample of a study of CD8 T cells in ankylosing spondylitis. TCRdb ran MiXCR on the 5' RACE reads and lists one entry per CDR3 protein. Altogether fewer than 250,000 distinct CDR3 sequences are present, about a quarter being singletons, with the ten largest covering about 6.2%. Sequencing input: blood, either unsorted or a sorted T cell fraction (not recorded which). These receptors all come from a male donor with ankylosing spondylitis or in good health (not recorded which). Each CDR3 is given with its conserved first and last residue. Fields, in order: V gene, D gene, J gene, clone size, CDR3 protein, CDR3 DNA. D genes are given only for firm matches. Clone size is not always given. Where it is, it says once, few, many or a class for expanded clones.

TRBV7-8	TRBD1	TRBJ1-1	few	CASSLKQGTEAFF	TGTGCCAGCAGCTTAAAACAGGGGACTGAAGCTTTCTTT
TRBV12-3/TRBV12-4	TRBD1	TRBJ1-5	.	CASSRQGGSNQPQHF	TGTGCCAGCAGTAGACAGGGAGGGAGCAATCAGCCCCAGCATTTT
TRBV5-1	.	TRBJ1-1	many	CASSLDGGGTEAFF	TGCGCCAGCAGCTTGGACGGGGGTGGGACTGAAGCTTTCTTT
TRBV20-1	.	TRBJ2-1	few	CSASPDQTASKGQFF	TGCAGTGCTAGCCCGGACCAGACAGCCAGTAAAGGGCAGTTCTTC
TRBV20-1	TRBD2	TRBJ2-5	few	CSARERAGGPIETQYF	TGCAGTGCTAGAGAGCGAGCGGGAGGGCCGATCGAGACCCAGTACTTC
TRBV20-1	.	TRBJ2-5	many	CSARKGLQETQYF	TGCAGTGCTAGAAAGGGTCTACAAGAGACCCAGTACTTC
TRBV9	.	TRBJ2-3	many	CASSALGLVDTQYF	TGTGCCAGCAGCGCCCTCGGGCTCGTGGATACGCAGTATTTT
TRBV5-1	.	TRBJ2-5	.	CASSWPGGQETQYF	TGCGCCAGCAGCTGGCCAGGGGGGCAAGAGACCCAGTACTTC
TRBV12-3/TRBV12-4	.	TRBJ1-6	few	CASGSLKSPLHF	TGTGCCAGCGGCTCCCTTAAGTCACCCCTCCACTTT
TRBV5-1	.	TRBJ2-5	.	CASSETQVETQYF	TGCGCCAGCAGTGAGACGCAAGTGGAGACCCAGTACTTC
TRBV27	TRBD2	TRBJ2-3	many	CASRGLAGVDTQYF	TGTGCCAGCAGGGGACTAGCGGGAGTAGATACGCAGTATTTT
TRBV4-1	.	TRBJ1-1	many	CASSLGGLMNTEAFF	TGCGCCAGCAGCCTCGGGGGACTGATGAACACTGAAGCTTTCTTT
TRBV20-1	.	TRBJ2-7	.	CSATGNQDYEQYF	TGCAGTGCTACTGGTAATCAGGACTACGAGCAGTACTTC
TRBV29-1	.	TRBJ2-5	few	CSVDPMGSETQYF	TGCAGCGTTGATCCTATGGGGAGCGAGACCCAGTACTTC
TRBV12-3/TRBV12-4	.	TRBJ1-6	many	CASTPGDSYNSPLHF	TGTGCCAGCACCCCAGGCGACTCCTATAATTCACCCCTCCACTTT
TRBV7-3	.	TRBJ2-5	many	CASSSRKGRDRETQYF	TGTGCCAGCAGCTCCAGGAAGGGTCGGGATCGGGAGACCCAGTACTTC
TRBV6-1	.	TRBJ1-1	many	CASTRGPMNTEAFF	TGTGCCAGCACTCGGGGCCCCATGAACACTGAAGCTTTCTTT
TRBV11-1	TRBD2	TRBJ2-2	.	CASRHGTSGTGELFF	TGTGCCAGCAGGCATGGGACTAGCGGGACCGGGGAGCTGTTTTTT
TRBV27	TRBD2	TRBJ2-1	many	CASSLSTSGNNEQFF	TGTGCCAGCAGTTTATCGACTAGCGGTAACAATGAGCAGTTCTTC
TRBV5-1	TRBD1	TRBJ2-3	.	CASSYRQGLSTDTQYF	TGCGCCAGCAGTTATAGACAGGGGCTGAGCACAGATACGCAGTATTTT
TRBV20-1	.	TRBJ1-2	.	CSALAEGWSYYGYTF	TGCAGTGCTTTAGCCGAGGGGTGGTCGTACTATGGCTACACCTTC
TRBV20-1	TRBD2	TRBJ2-1	few	CSANPRGTSARNEQFF	TGCAGTGCTAACCCCCGTGGGACTAGCGCGCGCAATGAGCAGTTCTTC
TRBV6-1	.	TRBJ1-5	.	CASRSQVEGANQPRHF	TGTGCCAGCAGATCCCAGGTAGAGGGTGCCAATCAGCCCCGGCATTTT
TRBV29-1	.	TRBJ2-5	few	CSVGRQQGETQYF	TGCAGCGTTGGCCGCCAGCAGGGCGAGACCCAGTACTTC
TRBV3-1	.	TRBJ1-2	few	CATCQDLGTNYGYTF	TGTGCCACCTGCCAAGATCTGGGAACAAACTATGGCTACACCTTC
TRBV29-1	.	TRBJ2-1	few	CSACTGSNEQFF	TGCAGCGCCTGTACAGGATCCAATGAGCAGTTCTTC
TRBV6-5	.	TRBJ2-7	.	CASSSPERSRGEQYF	TGTGCCAGCAGTTCCCCTGAGCGGAGCCGTGGGGAGCAGTACTTC
TRBV6-2/TRBV6-3	.	TRBJ1-5	.	CASMLRLGGNQPQHF	TGTGCCAGCATGCTGAGGCTTGGTGGCAATCAGCCCCAGCATTTT
TRBV15	.	TRBJ1-3	many	CATSTNPGNTIYF	TGTGCCACCAGCACAAATCCTGGAAACACCATATATTTT
TRBV20-1	TRBD2	TRBJ2-3	.	CSARRRGTTDTQYF	TGCAGTGCTAGGCGGCGGGGGACGACAGATACGCAGTATTTT
TRBV24-1	.	TRBJ2-3	many	CATNGREGSDTQYF	TGTGCCACCAATGGACGGGAAGGGTCAGATACGCAGTATTTT
TRBV7-2	.	TRBJ2-2	few	CASSLPMTGTGELFF	TGTGCCAGCAGCTTACCCATGACAGGCACCGGGGAGCTGTTTTTT
TRBV20-1	.	TRBJ2-5	few	CSARAIAEEETQYF	TGCAGTGCTAGAGCTATAGCGGAAGAAGAGACCCAGTACTTC
TRBV12-3/TRBV12-4	.	TRBJ1-1	.	CASKYLAEAFF	TGTGCCAGCAAATATCTCGCTGAAGCTTTCTTT
TRBV3-1	.	TRBJ1-6	.	CASSQPGRTNSPLHF	TGTGCCAGCAGCCAACCAGGACGGACCAATTCACCCCTCCACTTT
TRBV12-3/TRBV12-4	TRBD2	TRBJ2-3	few	CASVAGGSKADTQYF	TGTGCCAGCGTAGCGGGAGGCAGTAAGGCAGATACGCAGTATTTT
TRBV18	TRBD1	TRBJ2-1	few	CASSPLAGTGAYNEQFF	TGTGCCAGCTCACCACTCGCGGGGACAGGGGCTTACAATGAGCAGTTCTTC
TRBV4-1	.	TRBJ2-5	many	CASSLHRINRAGRETQYF	TGCGCCAGCAGCCTCCATCGAATTAACAGGGCTGGACGGGAGACCCAGTACTTC
TRBV30	.	TRBJ1-2	.	CAWSVGQTGYTF	TGTGCCTGGAGTGTTGGACAGACGGGCTACACCTTC
TRBV10-3	TRBD2	TRBJ2-3	many	CAISGASGRGTDTQYF	TGTGCCATCAGCGGCGCTAGCGGGAGAGGGACAGATACGCAGTATTTT
TRBV29-1	TRBD1	TRBJ2-1	.	CSVERGHEQFF	TGCAGCGTTGAAAGGGGGCACGAGCAGTTCTTC
TRBV10-3	TRBD1	TRBJ1-2	many	CAISGPGTGGNGYTF	TGTGCCATCAGTGGCCCCGGGACAGGGGGAAATGGCTACACCTTC
TRBV6-1	TRBD1	TRBJ2-2	.	CASRKQGANGELFF	TGTGCCAGCAGAAAACAGGGGGCTAACGGGGAGCTGTTTTTT
TRBV20-1	.	TRBJ2-7	many	CSAPALGEQYF	TGCAGTGCCCCCGCCTTGGGCGAGCAGTACTTC
TRBV20-1	TRBD2	TRBJ2-1	many	CSASLSGRVNEQFF	TGCAGTGCTAGCCTAAGCGGGAGGGTGAATGAGCAGTTCTTC
TRBV5-1	TRBD2	TRBJ2-3	many	CASSTGGRTDTQYF	TGCGCCAGCAGTACGGGAGGACGCACAGATACGCAGTATTTT
TRBV5-6	.	TRBJ2-3	.	CASKSGLTSTDTQYF	TGTGCCAGCAAGTCCGGACTAACTAGCACAGATACGCAGTATTTT
TRBV12-3/TRBV12-4	.	TRBJ1-1	.	CASSSGFINTEAFF	TGTGCCAGCAGCTCAGGGTTCATCAACACTGAAGCTTTCTTT
TRBV20-1	.	TRBJ2-7	few	CSARDRTYSYEQYF	TGCAGTGCTAGAGATCGCACTTACTCCTACGAGCAGTACTTC
TRBV29-1	TRBD2	TRBJ2-1	few	CSAGGTYNEQFF	TGCAGCGCCGGGGGGACTTACAATGAGCAGTTCTTC
TRBV27	.	TRBJ1-1	.	CASSSTKLGNTEAFF	TGTGCCAGCAGTTCGACCAAGTTGGGGAACACTGAAGCTTTCTTT
TRBV4-3	.	TRBJ2-3	.	CASSQAWGGTDTQYF	TGCGCCAGCAGCCAAGCGTGGGGGGGCACAGATACGCAGTATTTT
TRBV6-2/TRBV6-3	.	TRBJ2-3	many	CASRTGRGSTDTQYF	TGTGCCAGCAGAACGGGGCGGGGCAGCACAGATACGCAGTATTTT
TRBV7-3	.	TRBJ2-7	few	CASSFSGGLDEQYF	TGTGCCAGCAGCTTTTCGGGCGGGCTGGACGAGCAGTACTTC
TRBV5-1	TRBD1	TRBJ2-1	many	CASGTGGRYNEQFF	TGCGCCAGCGGTACAGGGGGCCGTTACAATGAGCAGTTCTTC
TRBV11-2	.	TRBJ2-7	few	CASSLSEASYEQYF	TGTGCCAGCAGCTTATCCGAAGCGTCCTACGAGCAGTACTTC